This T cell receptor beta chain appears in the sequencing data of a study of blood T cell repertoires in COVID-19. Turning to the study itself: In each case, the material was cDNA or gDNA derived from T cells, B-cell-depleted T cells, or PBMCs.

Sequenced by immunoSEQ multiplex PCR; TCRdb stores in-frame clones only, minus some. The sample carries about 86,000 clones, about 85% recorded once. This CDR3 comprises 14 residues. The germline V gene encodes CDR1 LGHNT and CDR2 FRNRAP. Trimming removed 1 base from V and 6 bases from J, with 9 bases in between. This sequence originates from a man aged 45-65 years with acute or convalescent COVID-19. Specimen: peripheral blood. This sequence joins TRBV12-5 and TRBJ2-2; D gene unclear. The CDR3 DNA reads TGTGCTAGTGGTTTGGCCCCCCAGTCCGGGGAGCTGTTTTTT. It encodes CASGLAPQSGELFF.